The 15 T cell receptor beta chains below all came from one sample that was sequenced in a study of shared clonotypes between healthy human individuals. This table comes from immunoSEQ multiplex PCR, and its TCRdb copy is limited to in-frame clones, with some not included. Of approximately 980,000 clones in the sample, over 60% were seen once. Sequenced sample: memory CD4+ T cells sorted from blood. Documented subset: CD45RA-negative fraction. These receptors came from a man aged 18 to 29 in good health.

The gene calls are TRBV5-4 and TRBJ1-1; 7 bases match TRBD1. V trimming: 5 bases; J trimming: 0 bases; junction bases outside the gene matches: 4. Germline assignment: CDR1 SGHNT and CDR2 YYREEE (reference sequence). The CDR3 extends over 14 amino acids. DNA of the CDR3: TGTGCCAGCAGGCAACAGGGGATGAACACTGAAGCTTTCTTT. Protein product: CASRQQGMNTEAFF.

V usage is TRBV23-1 and J usage is TRBJ2-7; a possible D gene is TRBD2 (7 bases). TRBV23-1 is designated an ORF whose function remains uncertain. V lost 3 bases to trimming and J lost 4 bases, with 10 bases between them. The CDR3 consists of 13 residues. CDR3 region: CASSHRGLYEQYF. The CDR3 nucleotides are TGCGCCAGCAGTCACAGGGGACTATACGAGCAGTACTTC.

As to this clone: Different DNA sequences within this sample yield the same CDR3. The chain uses TRBV6-1 and TRBJ2-3; no reliable D call. Trimming cost V 1 base and J 6 bases, with 5 bases left between them. Germline V gives CDR1 MNHNS, CDR2 SASEGT. This CDR3 contains 12 residues. CDR3: CASSEVGDTQYF. CDR3 sequence (DNA): TGTGCCAGCAGTGAAGTGGGTGATACGCAGTATTTT.

The chain has TRBV10-2 and TRBJ2-1; no reliable D call. The CDR3 contains 13 residues. From germline, CDR1 is WSHSY and CDR2 SAAADI. The V end lost 9 bases, the J end lost 0 bases, and 9 bases lay between the germline ends. The CDR3 here is CASRRNSYNEQFF. DNA for the CDR3: TGCGCCAGTAGACGGAACTCCTACAATGAGCAGTTCTTC.

The V call is TRBV14, the J call TRBJ1-6; TRBD1 matches at 8 bases. Germline V gene lookup returns CDR1 SGHDN and CDR2 FVKESK. The ends lost 4 bases at V and 7 bases at J; junction bases unmatched: 6. The length of the CDR3 is 15 residues. In nucleotides, the CDR3 is TGTGCCAGCAGCCTCCTAGGACAGGGAAATTCACCCCTCCACTTT. It encodes CASSLLGQGNSPLHF.

Regarding this clone: A much larger clone sits a single nucleotide away, making a read error possible. The rearrangement joins TRBV11-2 to TRBJ1-2, with 9 bases that match TRBD1. Germline V gives CDR1 SGHAT, CDR2 FQNNGV. The CDR3 is 14 amino acids. V was clipped by 4 bases and J by 4 bases; unmatched bases: 4. The CDR3 DNA sequence: TGTGCCAGCAGCTCGGAACAGGGGGCCTATGGCTACACCTTC. It codes for CASSSEQGAYGYTF.

The chain employs TRBV14 and TRBJ2-1; D is unresolved. Germline CDR1 is SGHDN and CDR2 is FVKESK. V was shortened by 0 bases and J by 8 bases, with 20 bases between the two germline ends. This CDR3 region has 17 residues. CDR3 in amino acids: CASSQEGLTPHGDEQFF. CDR3 DNA: TGTGCCAGCAGCCAAGAAGGTTTGACTCCCCACGGCGATGAGCAGTTCTTC.

As concerns this clone: Other DNA variants within this sample encode the same CDR3. The chain links TRBV5-4 to TRBJ2-3; D gene unclear. Per germline, CDR1 SGHNT and CDR2 YYREEE (reference sequence). This CDR3 is built from 15 residues. The V and J ends lost 0 bases and 1 base respectively, with 9 bases between them. CDR3 loop: CASSLGGVGTDTQYF. CDR3 nucleotides: TGTGCCAGCAGCTTGGGAGGAGTCGGCACAGATACGCAGTATTTT.

The rearrangement uses TRBV30 and TRBJ1-6; D remains unclear. Germline V gene sequence: CDR1 GTSNPN, CDR2 SVGIG (reference sequence). V was trimmed by 1 base and J by 10 bases, leaving 14 bases between them. The CDR3 extends over 14 amino acids. Here the CDR3 reads CAWSGAVNVSPLHF. Written as DNA, the CDR3 is TGTGCCTGGAGTGGGGCAGTCAATGTATCACCCCTCCACTTT.

The chain employs TRBV2 and TRBJ1-5; 7 bases fit TRBD1. CDR3 length: 14 residues. J was trimmed by 3 bases and V by 7 bases; bases with no gene match: 6. Germline lookup yields CDR1 SNHLY and CDR2 FYNNEI. The CDR3, as DNA: TGTGCCAGCACCGAACAGGGGCCCAATCAGCCCCAGCATTTT. Amino acids: CASTEQGPNQPQHF.

The V gene is TRBV10-3, the J gene TRBJ2-5, with D perhaps given as TRBD1 or TRBD2 (6 bases each). Germline V CDR1 and CDR2: ENHRY, SYGVKD. V was cut by 5 bases and J by 5 bases, with 15 bases left in between. The CDR3 spans 14 residues. The CDR3 DNA reads as TGTGCCATCAGTTCGTCCGGGGGCGTGGAGACCCAGTACTTC. It yields the protein CAISSSGGVETQYF.

The V call is TRBV5-6, the J call TRBJ2-7, with D possibly TRBD1 on 5 matching bases. Trimming removed 0 bases from V and 7 bases from J, with 14 bases in between. The CDR3 covers 14 residues. Germline V lookup: CDR1 SGHDT, CDR2 YYEEEE. CDR3 amino acids: CASSLVVQGREQYF. CDR3 bases: TGTGCCAGCAGCTTGGTAGTGCAGGGAAGGGAGCAGTACTTC.

The chain uses TRBV30 and TRBJ1-6, with D unclear. Germline V gene sequence: CDR1 GTSNPN, CDR2 SVGIG (reference sequence). The CDR3 covers 12 residues. V lost 1 base, J lost 6 bases, and 4 bases lay in between. CDR3 amino acids: CAWSDRNSPLHF. DNA for the CDR3: TGTGCCTGGAGTGATCGTAATTCACCCCTCCACTTT.

A word on this clone: In the same sample, other DNA sequences code for this CDR3. This chain links TRBV2 with TRBJ1-5, with D perhaps TRBD1 (5 bases). Germline V gene sequence: CDR1 SNHLY, CDR2 FYNNEI. V was clipped by 5 bases and J by 7 bases, with 15 bases between them. There are 14 residues in the CDR3. CDR3 bases: TGTGCCAGCAGTCCCGGGCAGGGAGGGCAGCCCCAGCATTTT. Protein sequence: CASSPGQGGQPQHF.

The chain links TRBV10-1 to TRBJ1-2, with D tentatively TRBD1 (5 bases). The CDR3 length is 13 residues. CDR1 and CDR2 (germline): WNHNN, SYGVQD (reference sequence). V dropped 3 bases and J dropped 8 bases, with 13 bases sitting between them. CDR3 residues: CASSDEGMRGYTF. For the CDR3, the DNA is TGCGCCAGCAGTGATGAGGGGATGAGAGGCTACACCTTC.